Sequencing of this TCR beta chain was carried out in a study of identical twins. Regarding this clonotype: Its antigen remains unknown.

MiXCR, applied by TCRdb to the 5' RACE reads, yields one record per CDR3 protein. The table includes more than 1.5 million distinct CDR3 sequences, 25% to 35% detected once. The CDR3 length is 13 residues. The germline V gene has CDR1 DFQATT and CDR2 SNEGSKA (reference sequence). V was pared by 1 base and J by 3 bases, with 9 bases between. Overall study findings and caveats: In monozygotic twins, models underestimated the sharing of out-of-frame TCR alpha. Alpha sequences out of frame and shared by twins had excess low generation probability.

This receptor was identified in a newborn girl in good health. The chain links TRBV20-1 to TRBJ1-2; D is unclear. Material: cord blood. The DNA of the CDR3 is TGCAGTGCTAGAGTCGGAGGCGACTATGGCTACACCTTC. As protein: CSARVGGDYGYTF.